These 18 T cell receptor beta chains were all obtained from the same sample, sequenced in a study of cytomegalovirus exposure and HLA in healthy donors. PCR employed 60 Vbeta and 13 Jbeta primers. Sequencing was performed with immunoSEQ multiplex PCR; in TCRdb, only in-frame clones are kept and a portion is missing. The sample table includes tens of thousands of clones. Material: PBMCs. The receptors were sampled from a female donor in good health and CMV-seropositive.

The V and J genes are TRBV29-1 and TRBJ1-1; 9 positions agree with TRBD1. Unmatched junction bases numbered 0, after V lost 3 bases and J lost 1 base. The germline gives CDR1 SQVTM, CDR2 ANQGSEA. There are 13 residues in the CDR3. The CDR3 here is CSVEDRGNTEAFF. The CDR3 DNA follows: TGCAGCGTTGAGGACAGGGGGAACACTGAAGCTTTCTTT.

This sequence joins TRBV4-3 and TRBJ1-5, with D hard to call. This CDR3 is 14 amino acids long. The V and J ends lost 4 bases and 5 bases respectively, with 12 bases between them. Germline V CDR1 and CDR2: LGHNA, YSLEER. This CDR3 is CASSRHREDQPQHF. The CDR3 coding sequence is TGCGCCAGCAGCCGCCACCGGGAGGATCAGCCCCAGCATTTT.

The chain links TRBV7-9 to TRBJ2-1, with D possibly TRBD2 on 5 matching bases. V dropped 1 base and J dropped 7 bases, with 5 bases sitting between them. CDR1 and CDR2 from the germline V gene are SEHNR and FQNEAQ (reference sequence). CDR3 size: 12 residues. CDR3 in amino acids: CASSLGTNEQFF. The CDR3, as DNA: TGTGCCAGCAGCTTAGGGACTAATGAGCAGTTCTTC.

This chain joins TRBV11-2 and TRBJ2-7, with D perhaps TRBD1 (8 bases). Germline lookup yields CDR1 SGHAT and CDR2 FQNNGV. Trimming stripped 1 base from V and 0 bases from J, with 19 bases between. This CDR3 comprises 18 residues. Written as DNA, the CDR3 is TGTGCCAGCAGCTTAGGCCGCGGGGGACAGGAGAACTCCTACGAGCAGTACTTC. Translated, it gives CASSLGRGGQENSYEQYF.

The chain combines TRBV7-2 with TRBJ1-1, with TRBD1 as a possible D gene (6 bases). V gave up 8 bases and J gave up 2 bases, with 12 bases separating them. Germline V gene sequence: CDR1 SGHTA, CDR2 FQGNSA. The CDR3 is made up of 13 amino acids. CDR3 nucleotides: TGTGCCAGCTGTCAACAGGGTAACACTGAAGCTTTCTTT. It specifies CASCQQGNTEAFF.

V gene TRBV6-6 combines with J gene TRBJ1-2; TRBD1 matches at 7 bases. Germline CDR1 reads MNHNY; CDR2 reads SVGAGI (reference sequence). The CDR3 spans 14 residues. V lost 5 bases and J lost 3; bases outside the gene matches: 6. Here the CDR3 DNA reads TGTGCCAGCAGTACCGACAGGGCCTACTATGGCTACACCTTC. This encodes CASSTDRAYYGYTF.

The V and J genes are TRBV18 and TRBJ2-7; 9 bases agree with TRBD2. Trimming cost V 4 bases and J 5 bases; bases outside gene matches: 9. The germline V gene has CDR1 KGHSH and CDR2 LQKENI. CDR3 size: 15 residues. CDR3 protein: CASSRPGTSRDEQYF. CDR3 in DNA: TGTGCCAGCTCACGCCCCGGGACTAGCCGGGACGAGCAGTACTTC.

Here the CDR3 DNA reads TGTGCCAGCAGCTTAAAGGGACTAGCGGGAGGGGGCTACGAGCAGTACTTC. It specifies CASSLKGLAGGGYEQYF. This chain uses TRBV11-2 with TRBJ2-7; 16 bases line up with TRBD2. The CDR3 has 17 amino acids. Germline CDR1 and CDR2: SGHAT and FQNNGV. V lost 2 bases, J lost 3 bases, and 4 bases stayed unmatched.

The rearrangement joins TRBV6-6 to TRBJ1-1, with D possibly being TRBD1 (6 bases). This CDR3 comprises 14 residues. V was pared by 6 bases and J by 1 base, with 12 bases between. The germline V gene has CDR1 MNHNY and CDR2 SVGAGI (reference sequence). CDR3 bases: TGTGCCAGCAGAACCACAGGGACGAACACTGAAGCTTTCTTT. Its translation is CASRTTGTNTEAFF.

The chain employs TRBV2 and TRBJ2-2, with D perhaps matching TRBD1 (6 bases). Trimming took off 4 bases at V and 4 bases at J, with 10 bases between the two ends. Per germline, CDR1 SNHLY and CDR2 FYNNEI. This CDR3 has 14 residues. CDR3 protein: CASSVQGLTGELFF. As DNA, the CDR3 is TGTGCCAGCAGTGTACAGGGTCTCACCGGGGAGCTGTTTTTT.

The chain uses TRBV7-8 and TRBJ2-7, with TRBD1 identical over 8 bases. This CDR3 is 14 amino acids long. Germline values: CDR1 SGHVS, CDR2 FQNEAQ. With V trimmed by 6 bases and J by 3 bases, 7 bases remained unmatched. CDR3 loop: CASRLGTGVYEQYF. CDR3 nucleotides: TGTGCCAGCAGACTCGGGACAGGAGTCTACGAGCAGTACTTC.

The chain recombines TRBV4-1 with TRBJ2-1; 7 bases fit TRBD2. V lost 1 base, J lost 2 bases, and 2 bases stayed unmatched. This CDR3 spans 15 amino acids. CDR1 is MGHRA, CDR2 YSYEKL, per germline. CDR3 coding DNA: TGCGCCAGCAGCCAAGGGCTAGCGGCCTACAATGAGCAGTTCTTC. Amino acid sequence: CASSQGLAAYNEQFF.

The V gene is TRBV14, the J gene TRBJ2-1; TRBD2 matches at 8 bases. The CDR3 spans 15 residues. The germline CDR1 and CDR2 sequences are SGHDN and FVKESK. V trimming: 2 bases; J trimming: 6 bases; junction bases outside the gene matches: 6. CDR3 region: CASSQLAGWGNEQFF. As DNA, the CDR3 is TGTGCCAGCAGCCAACTAGCGGGCTGGGGCAATGAGCAGTTCTTC.

The chain links TRBV4-3 to TRBJ1-2; no reliable D call. Per the germline V gene, CDR1 is LGHNA and CDR2 is YSLEER. The CDR3 loop spans 14 amino acids. Deletions cut 0 bases from V and 4 bases from J, with 9 bases between. The CDR3 sequence is CASSQDMSIYGYTF. CDR3 bases: TGCGCCAGCAGCCAAGACATGTCTATCTATGGCTACACCTTC.

This chain joins TRBV6-1 and TRBJ1-2; 9 bases are a match to TRBD1. The length of the CDR3 is 16 residues. Germline trimming cut 4 bases from V and 1 base from J; bases unmatched to any gene: 7. The germline V gene has CDR1 MNHNS and CDR2 SASEGT. CDR3 loop: CASSGLDRGFNYGYTF. The DNA for the CDR3 is TGTGCCAGCAGTGGTTTGGACAGGGGTTTTAACTATGGCTACACCTTC.

V is TRBV7-2 and J is TRBJ1-2; D is unresolved. V shed 7 bases and J shed 3 bases, with 9 bases lying between them. The CDR3 runs 12 residues. CDR1 SGHTA and CDR2 FQGNSA come from the germline V gene. In nucleotides, the CDR3 is TGTGCCAGCACTCCCTTATACTATGGCTACACCTTC. Translation: CASTPLYYGYTF.

This chain links TRBV6-6 with TRBJ1-1, with D tentatively TRBD1 (5 bases). Looked up from germline, CDR1 is MNHNY and CDR2 is SVGAGI (reference sequence). This CDR3 comprises 14 residues. The V end lost 7 bases, the J end lost 2 bases, and 14 bases lay between the germline ends. The CDR3: CASTLGGGNTEAFF. CDR3 coding DNA: TGTGCCAGCACCCTTGGGGGGGGAAACACTGAAGCTTTCTTT.

V usage is TRBV11-3 and J usage is TRBJ1-6; D may be TRBD1 (6 bases). Germline V gene sequence: CDR1 SGHNT, CDR2 YENEEA. The CDR3 loop spans 14 amino acids. Trimming took 5 bases from V and 10 from J, leaving 15 bases between them. The CDR3 is CASSIQGGGSPLHF. The CDR3 DNA reads as TGTGCCAGCAGCATACAGGGAGGGGGATCACCCCTCCACTTT. The variable domain in full, with the rest retrieved from reference TRBV11-3 and TRBJ1-6, is EAGVVQSPRYKIIEKKQPVAFWCNPISGHNTLYWYLQNLGQGPELLIRYENEEAVDDSQLPKDRFSAERLKGVDSTLKIQPAELGDSAVYLCASSIQGGGSPLHFGNGTRLTVT.